This T cell receptor beta chain was found in a study of blood T cell repertoires in COVID-19 (dated by TCRdb to about 2020). Broadly, across the study: Samples covering the acute and convalescent phases of COVID-19 were provided by collaborators in the United States, Italy and Spain. The samples were drawn from the first 160 participants of the ongoing ImmuneRACE study and from 950 to 1,500 subjects provided by 6 global collaborators. Where HLA class I and class II types were available, the types were taken from metadata supplied by the sample provider, not from assay-based typing. The repertoires were made available in a free public database intended to serve as a resource for research on the immune response to SARS-CoV-2. The sample metadata nearly always contained a de-identified subject ID, COVID-19 status, age in years and sex. Subjects who had been exposed to COVID-19, were actively infected with it, or had recovered from it provided the deeply sampled blood TCRbeta repertoires that made up the dataset. The material from the prospective study consisted of cDNA or gDNA derived from T cells, B-cell-depleted T cells, or PBMCs.

V loses 5 bases at its end and J loses 5 bases; junction bases beyond the gene matches: 4. Including the terminal cysteine and phenylalanine, the CDR3 comprises 13 residues. The DNA shown is the 39-base CDR3, in frame from base 1. As to this clone: Its antigen has not been determined. No quality values exist for individual bases; no much larger clone is one base distant.

The immunoSEQ Assay, a bias-controlled multiplex PCR, was used to amplify TCRbeta CDR3 regions from genomic DNA. The source study handled its data this way. The number of nucleated cells in each sample was estimated from the amplification of reference gene primers within the assay. To quantify the absolute abundance of each unique TCRbeta CDR3 rearrangement, sequence reads were collapsed and filtered. For each sample, productive Simpson clonality was calculated as the square root of Simpson's diversity index over productive rearrangements. The source is immuneACCESS, and TCRdb retained only in-frame sequences with V and J called. Part of the clones is not carried over; for the studies checked, unresolved V genes explain less than half of this, and the remainder is unexplained. V and J calls and clone size are given by that table; D and trimming were obtained from the DNA. This sample gives 150,000 to 200,000 clones in total; roughly 84% of them show up just once. Less than 3.5% of the sample is taken by the ten largest.

Each collaborating institution followed its own protocols to collect whole blood in K2EDTA tubes. For TCRbeta analysis, collaborators shipped samples in one of three forms: frozen whole blood, isolated PBMCs, or DNA extracted from either of those sample types. What the authors observed across the whole study: Clinical and demographic metadata were provided uncurated, with the amount varying by source and participant.

The rearrangement combines TRBV12-3 or TRBV12-4 with TRBJ2-5; 8 of the junction bases match TRBD1. Specimen: peripheral blood. This clonotype originated in a woman aged 60-70 years with acute or convalescent COVID-19. CDR3 protein: CASSPDRGETQYF. The nucleotides read TGTGCCAGCAGTCCCGACAGGGGTGAGACCCAGTACTTC.